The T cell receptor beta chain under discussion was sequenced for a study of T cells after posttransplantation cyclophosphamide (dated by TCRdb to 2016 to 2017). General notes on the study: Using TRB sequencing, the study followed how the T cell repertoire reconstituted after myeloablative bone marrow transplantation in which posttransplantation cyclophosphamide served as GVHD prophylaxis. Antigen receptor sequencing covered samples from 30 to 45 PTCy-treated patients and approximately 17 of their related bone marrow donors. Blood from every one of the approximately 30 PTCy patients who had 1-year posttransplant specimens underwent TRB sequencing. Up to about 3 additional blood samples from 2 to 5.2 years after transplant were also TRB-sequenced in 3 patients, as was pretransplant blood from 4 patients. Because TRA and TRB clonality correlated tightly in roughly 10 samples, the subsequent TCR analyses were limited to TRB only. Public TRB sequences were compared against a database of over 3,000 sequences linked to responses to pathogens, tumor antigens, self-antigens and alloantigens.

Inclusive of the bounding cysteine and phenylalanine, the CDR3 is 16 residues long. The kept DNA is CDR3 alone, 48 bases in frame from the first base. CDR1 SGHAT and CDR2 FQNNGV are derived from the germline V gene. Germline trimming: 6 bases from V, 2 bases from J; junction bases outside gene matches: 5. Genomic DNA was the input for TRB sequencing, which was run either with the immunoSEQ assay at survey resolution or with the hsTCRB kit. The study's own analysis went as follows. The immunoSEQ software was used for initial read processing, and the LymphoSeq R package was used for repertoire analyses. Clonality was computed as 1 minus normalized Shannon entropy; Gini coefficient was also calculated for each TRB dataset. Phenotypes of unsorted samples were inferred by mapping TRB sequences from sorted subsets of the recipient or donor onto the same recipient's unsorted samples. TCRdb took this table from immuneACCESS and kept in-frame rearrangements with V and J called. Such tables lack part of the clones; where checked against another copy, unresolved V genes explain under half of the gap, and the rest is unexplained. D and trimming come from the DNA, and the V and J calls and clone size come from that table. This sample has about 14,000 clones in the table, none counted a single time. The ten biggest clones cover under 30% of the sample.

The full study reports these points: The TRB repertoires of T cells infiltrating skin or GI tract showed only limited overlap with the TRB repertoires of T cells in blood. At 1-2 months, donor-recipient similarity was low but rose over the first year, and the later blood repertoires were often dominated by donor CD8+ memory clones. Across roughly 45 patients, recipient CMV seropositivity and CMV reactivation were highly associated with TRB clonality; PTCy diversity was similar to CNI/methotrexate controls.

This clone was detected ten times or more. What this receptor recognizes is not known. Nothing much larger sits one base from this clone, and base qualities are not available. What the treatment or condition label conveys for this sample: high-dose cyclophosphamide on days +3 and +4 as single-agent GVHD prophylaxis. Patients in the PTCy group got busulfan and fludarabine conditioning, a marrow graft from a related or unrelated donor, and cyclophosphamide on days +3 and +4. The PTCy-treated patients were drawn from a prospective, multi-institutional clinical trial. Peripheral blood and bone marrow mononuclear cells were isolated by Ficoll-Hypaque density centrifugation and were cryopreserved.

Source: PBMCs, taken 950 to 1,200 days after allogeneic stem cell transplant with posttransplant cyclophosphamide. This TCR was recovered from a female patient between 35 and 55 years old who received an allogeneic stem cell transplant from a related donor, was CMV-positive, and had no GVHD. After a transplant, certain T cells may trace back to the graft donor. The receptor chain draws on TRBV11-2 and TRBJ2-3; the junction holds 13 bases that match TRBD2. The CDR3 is CASRYGLAGATDTQYF. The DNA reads TGTGCCAGCAGATACGGACTAGCGGGGGCCACAGATACGCAGTATTTT.